Reported below is one T cell receptor beta chain. This entry comes from a study of T cell responses to AZD1222 COVID-19 vaccine. The table came from immunoSEQ multiplex PCR; TCRdb's copy has only in-frame clones and leaves some out. This table holds 150,000 to 200,000 clones, 85% to 90% found once. With 2 bases clipped from V and 0 bases from J, the junction kept 4 bases outside the gene matches. Germline loops: CDR1 WNHNN, CDR2 SYGVQD (reference sequence). CDR3 length equals 15 residues. The sequence was collected from an adult in good health. The gene calls are TRBV10-1 and TRBJ2-7; 7 nucleotides match TRBD2. The material was peripheral blood, obtained on day 0 of MenACWY control vaccination. CDR3 in amino acids: CASSEPPGGSYEQYF. In DNA, the CDR3 is TGCGCCAGCAGTGAGCCCCCGGGGGGCTCCTACGAGCAGTACTTC.